This T cell receptor beta chain was identified in a study of T cell responses to AZD1222 COVID-19 vaccine. Study-wide findings and caveats: Repertoires in all cases were sampled only once the peak T cell response had passed. Receipt of two AZD1222 doses was followed by a rise in Spike-specific TCR breadth and depth. Seropositive at baseline were only a handful of AZD1222 recipients.

Remarks on this clone: Its antigen is as yet unknown.

Repertoires were generated with immunoSEQ multiplex PCR, while TCRdb's copy carries only in-frame clones and drops some. The sample lists tens of thousands of clones; roughly 88% were seen once. V lost 6 bases, J lost 0 bases, and 11 bases lay in between. The length of the CDR3 is 14 residues. Germline V gives CDR1 SEHNR, CDR2 FQNEAQ (reference sequence). The V gene is TRBV7-9, the J gene TRBJ1-1; D not resolved. Here the sequenced sample was peripheral blood, taken on day 0 of MenACWY control vaccination. The sequence derives from an adult in good health. In DNA form, the CDR3 reads TGTGCCAGCAGACCTTCCAACATGAACACTGAAGCTTTCTTT. Its protein is CASRPSNMNTEAFF. Full variable domain (missing parts from reference TRBV7-9 and TRBJ1-1): DTGVSQNPRHKITKRGQNVTFRCDPISEHNRLYWYRQTLGQGPEFLTYFQNEAQLEKSRLLSDRFSAERPKGSFSTLEIQRTEQGDSAMYLCASRPSNMNTEAFFGQGTRLTVV.